Listed below are T cell receptor beta chains from one sample, sequenced in a study of beta chain features in type 1 diabetes. Profiled with immunoSEQ multiplex PCR; TCRdb holds only in-frame clones, not every one. The sample includes more than 200,000 clones, approximately 16% seen only once; the top ten take approximately 0.086%. The sequenced material came from naive CD4+ T cells from blood. These receptors were collected from a young man with type 1 diabetes. The CDR3 runs from the conserved cysteine through the conserved F or W. Each record gives: V gene, J gene, clone size, D gene, CDR3 protein, CDR3 DNA. The D gene is left open where the match is weak. Size values are once, few and many counts, or a class for expanded clones, and some rows have none.

v_call: TRBV7-7; j_call: TRBJ2-1; clone_size: few; d_call: TRBD2; cdr3_aa: CASSHGAAGGNEQFF; cdr3_nt: TGTGCCAGCAGCCACGGGGCGGCGGGAGGAAATGAGCAGTTCTTC
v_call: TRBV19; j_call: TRBJ2-1; clone_size: NA; d_call: TRBD2; cdr3_aa: CASSIVSSGDNEQFF; cdr3_nt: TGTGCCAGTAGTATAGTGTCTAGCGGAGACAATGAGCAGTTCTTC
v_call: TRBV5-1; j_call: TRBJ2-2; clone_size: few; d_call: NA; cdr3_aa: CASSLPTANTGELFF; cdr3_nt: TGCGCCAGCAGCTTGCCGACAGCGAACACCGGGGAGCTGTTTTTT
v_call: TRBV15; j_call: TRBJ2-3; clone_size: few; d_call: TRBD2; cdr3_aa: CATSAGVGDTQYF; cdr3_nt: TGTGCCACCAGCGCGGGGGTAGGAGATACGCAGTATTTT
v_call: TRBV29-1; j_call: TRBJ2-1; clone_size: NA; d_call: NA; cdr3_aa: CSVEWASRYNEQFF; cdr3_nt: TGCAGCGTTGAATGGGCTAGCAGATACAATGAGCAGTTCTTC
v_call: TRBV4-1; j_call: TRBJ2-5; clone_size: NA; d_call: TRBD2; cdr3_aa: CASSPHLVTSGETQYF; cdr3_nt: TGCGCCAGCAGCCCCCACCTTGTCACTAGCGGGGAGACCCAGTACTTC
v_call: TRBV30; j_call: TRBJ2-1; clone_size: NA; d_call: NA; cdr3_aa: CAWSALTTYNEQFF; cdr3_nt: TGTGCCTGGAGTGCCCTGACTACGTACAATGAGCAGTTCTTC
v_call: TRBV28; j_call: TRBJ2-1; clone_size: NA; d_call: NA; cdr3_aa: CASSFSGIIIHEQFF; cdr3_nt: TGTGCCAGCAGTTTTTCGGGGATAATCATCCATGAGCAGTTCTTC
v_call: TRBV4-2; j_call: TRBJ2-3; clone_size: NA; d_call: NA; cdr3_aa: CASSPSRTDTQYF; cdr3_nt: TGTGCCAGCAGCCCCTCGAGGACAGATACGCAGTATTTT
v_call: TRBV25-1; j_call: TRBJ2-7; clone_size: few; d_call: NA; cdr3_aa: CASSGGLNYEQYF; cdr3_nt: TGTGCCAGCAGTGGGGGACTTAACTACGAGCAGTACTTC
v_call: TRBV18; j_call: TRBJ2-5; clone_size: few; d_call: TRBD1; cdr3_aa: CASSRGTGEETQYF; cdr3_nt: TGTGCCAGCTCACGCGGGACAGGGGAAGAGACCCAGTACTTC
v_call: TRBV5-1; j_call: TRBJ2-7; clone_size: NA; d_call: TRBD2; cdr3_aa: CASSLLAGGIYEQYF; cdr3_nt: TGCGCCAGCAGCTTATTAGCGGGAGGGATCTACGAGCAGTACTTC
v_call: TRBV10-2; j_call: TRBJ2-7; clone_size: few; d_call: TRBD2; cdr3_aa: CASRDSGSGYEQYF; cdr3_nt: TGCGCCAGCAGGGATAGCGGGAGCGGCTACGAGCAGTACTTC
v_call: TRBV6-5; j_call: TRBJ2-3; clone_size: few; d_call: TRBD1; cdr3_aa: CASRLQGTGADTQYF; cdr3_nt: TGTGCCAGCAGGCTACAGGGGACAGGGGCTGATACGCAGTATTTT
v_call: TRBV11-2; j_call: TRBJ2-5; clone_size: few; d_call: NA; cdr3_aa: CASSFSDQETQYF; cdr3_nt: TGTGCCAGCAGCTTTAGCGACCAAGAGACCCAGTACTTC
v_call: TRBV29-1; j_call: TRBJ2-1; clone_size: few; d_call: NA; cdr3_aa: CSLTGVYNEQFF; cdr3_nt: TGCAGCCTGACCGGGGTATACAATGAGCAGTTCTTC
v_call: TRBV5-1; j_call: TRBJ2-1; clone_size: NA; d_call: NA; cdr3_aa: CASSFSNEQFF; cdr3_nt: TGCGCCAGCAGCTTCAGCAATGAGCAGTTCTTC
v_call: TRBV29-1; j_call: TRBJ1-5; clone_size: few; d_call: NA; cdr3_aa: CSVIDRSGRPQHF; cdr3_nt: TGCAGCGTTATAGACAGGTCTGGGCGGCCCCAGCATTTT
v_call: TRBV7-9; j_call: TRBJ2-7; clone_size: few; d_call: NA; cdr3_aa: CASSPHDTAYEQYF; cdr3_nt: TGTGCCAGCAGCCCCCACGACACAGCCTACGAGCAGTACTTC
v_call: TRBV5-6; j_call: TRBJ2-7; clone_size: few; d_call: NA; cdr3_aa: CASTRYQTAYEQYF; cdr3_nt: TGTGCCAGCACCCGTTACCAGACCGCCTACGAGCAGTACTTC